A selection of T cell receptor beta chains follows, all from one sample in a study of blood T cell repertoires in COVID-19. Generated by immunoSEQ multiplex PCR, the TCRdb table keeps only in-frame clones and is missing some. This sample has around 99,000 clones, with less than 85% found just once. Sequencing used peripheral blood. These receptors all come from a middle-aged man who had recovered from COVID-19. The CDR3 runs from the conserved cysteine through the conserved F or W. D genes are given only for firm matches. Clone size, where shown, is once, few, many, or a class for clones that have expanded.

clone size: few; V gene: TRBV3-1/TRBV3-2; J gene: TRBJ2-2; D gene: TRBD2; CDR3 protein: CASSPRTSANTGELFF; CDR3 DNA: TGTGCCAGCAGCCCGAGGACTAGCGCGAACACCGGGGAGCTGTTTTTT
clone size: -; V gene: TRBV5-4; J gene: TRBJ2-7; D gene: TRBD1; CDR3 protein: CASSGTGGDYEQYF; CDR3 DNA: TGTGCCAGCAGCGGGACAGGGGGAGACTACGAGCAGTACTTC
clone size: -; V gene: TRBV9; J gene: TRBJ2-3; D gene: TRBD1; CDR3 protein: CASSRQGAGTDTQYF; CDR3 DNA: TGTGCCAGCAGCAGACAGGGGGCGGGGACAGATACGCAGTATTTT
clone size: -; V gene: TRBV2; J gene: TRBJ1-2; D gene: -; CDR3 protein: CASSGAGEGYTF; CDR3 DNA: TGTGCCAGCAGTGGGGCAGGCGAGGGCTACACCTTC
clone size: -; V gene: TRBV29-1; J gene: TRBJ1-2; D gene: TRBD1; CDR3 protein: CSVSGQGYYGYTF; CDR3 DNA: TGCAGCGTTTCTGGACAGGGGTACTATGGCTACACCTTC
clone size: -; V gene: TRBV6-2/TRBV6-3; J gene: TRBJ2-7; D gene: -; CDR3 protein: CASSASGTYEQYF; CDR3 DNA: TGTGCCAGCAGTGCCTCCGGGACCTACGAGCAGTACTTC
clone size: -; V gene: TRBV7-3; J gene: TRBJ1-1; D gene: -; CDR3 protein: CASSSQRGTEAFF; CDR3 DNA: TGTGCCAGCAGCTCTCAGCGAGGGACTGAAGCTTTCTTT
clone size: -; V gene: TRBV6-5; J gene: TRBJ1-6; D gene: TRBD1; CDR3 protein: CASRSDRVGNSPLHF; CDR3 DNA: TGTGCCAGCAGGTCGGACAGGGTGGGAAATTCACCCCTCCACTTT
clone size: many; V gene: TRBV6-5; J gene: TRBJ2-7; D gene: TRBD1; CDR3 protein: CASSYSSGTGAYEQYF; CDR3 DNA: TGTGCCAGCAGTTACTCATCCGGGACAGGTGCCTACGAGCAGTACTTC
clone size: -; V gene: TRBV5-1; J gene: TRBJ1-3; D gene: -; CDR3 protein: CASSETETGNTIYF; CDR3 DNA: TGCGCCAGCAGCGAGACAGAGACTGGAAACACCATATATTTT
clone size: -; V gene: TRBV6-6; J gene: TRBJ2-1; D gene: -; CDR3 protein: CASSSHDSSYNEQFF; CDR3 DNA: TGTGCCAGCAGTTCCCACGATAGCTCCTACAATGAGCAGTTCTTC
clone size: -; V gene: TRBV15; J gene: TRBJ2-3; D gene: TRBD2; CDR3 protein: CATQAGEGYTQYF; CDR3 DNA: TGTGCCACCCAAGCGGGAGAGGGATATACGCAGTATTTT
clone size: -; V gene: TRBV5-6; J gene: TRBJ2-7; D gene: -; CDR3 protein: CASSLGQYEQYF; CDR3 DNA: TGTGCCAGCAGCTTGGGACAATACGAGCAGTACTTC
clone size: once; V gene: TRBV21-1; J gene: TRBJ2-7; D gene: -; CDR3 protein: CASSMGTGVTYEQYF; CDR3 DNA: TGTGCCAGCAGCATGGGGACGGGGGTTACCTACGAGCAGTACTTC
clone size: -; V gene: TRBV6-5; J gene: TRBJ1-2; D gene: TRBD1; CDR3 protein: CASRTRTGTNYGYTF; CDR3 DNA: TGTGCCAGCAGAACAAGGACAGGAACGAACTATGGCTACACCTTC
clone size: -; V gene: TRBV13; J gene: TRBJ2-7; D gene: TRBD1; CDR3 protein: CASSLPGQGHEQYF; CDR3 DNA: TGTGCCAGCAGCCTACCGGGACAGGGGCACGAGCAGTACTTC
clone size: -; V gene: TRBV13; J gene: TRBJ2-2; D gene: TRBD2; CDR3 protein: CASSFRLAGGPGELFF; CDR3 DNA: TGTGCCAGCAGCTTCAGACTAGCTGGGGGTCCCGGGGAGCTGTTTTTT
clone size: -; V gene: TRBV5-1; J gene: TRBJ1-1; D gene: -; CDR3 protein: CASSLQVTEGTEAFF; CDR3 DNA: TGCGCCAGCAGCCTCCAGGTAACAGAAGGCACTGAAGCTTTCTTT
clone size: -; V gene: TRBV30; J gene: TRBJ2-1; D gene: -; CDR3 protein: CAWSREDSSYNEQFF; CDR3 DNA: TGTGCCTGGAGCCGAGAGGACTCTTCCTACAATGAGCAGTTCTTC
clone size: -; V gene: TRBV4-3; J gene: TRBJ1-1; D gene: TRBD1; CDR3 protein: CASSQALTGTVFF; CDR3 DNA: TGCGCCAGCAGCCAAGCCTTGACAGGGACCGTTTTCTTT
clone size: -; V gene: TRBV5-1; J gene: TRBJ1-1; D gene: -; CDR3 protein: CASSLGARGQAEAFF; CDR3 DNA: TGCGCCAGCAGCTTGGGTGCAAGAGGCCAAGCTGAAGCTTTCTTT
clone size: -; V gene: TRBV5-1; J gene: TRBJ2-5; D gene: -; CDR3 protein: CASSQVAAQGETQYF; CDR3 DNA: TGCGCCAGCAGTCAGGTCGCGGCCCAGGGGGAGACCCAGTACTTC
clone size: -; V gene: TRBV21-1; J gene: TRBJ2-1; D gene: -; CDR3 protein: CASSRAGQGACNEQFF; CDR3 DNA: TGTGCCAGCAGCAGAGCGGGACAGGGGGCCTGCAATGAGCAGTTCTTC
clone size: -; V gene: TRBV6-1; J gene: TRBJ2-7; D gene: -; CDR3 protein: CASSEGGTAYEQYF; CDR3 DNA: TGTGCCAGCAGTGAGGGGGGAACCGCCTACGAGCAGTACTTC
clone size: many; V gene: TRBV6-5; J gene: TRBJ2-2; D gene: TRBD1; CDR3 protein: CASSFTGGGGTGELFF; CDR3 DNA: TGTGCCAGCAGTTTCACAGGGGGCGGGGGCACCGGGGAGCTGTTTTTT
clone size: once; V gene: TRBV11-2; J gene: TRBJ2-1; D gene: TRBD2; CDR3 protein: CASSRQNSGVAGEQFF; CDR3 DNA: TGTGCCAGCAGCCGCCAAAATAGCGGGGTGGCGGGAGAGCAGTTCTTC
clone size: -; V gene: TRBV12-3/TRBV12-4; J gene: TRBJ2-7; D gene: -; CDR3 protein: CASREQGTYEQYF; CDR3 DNA: TGTGCCAGCAGAGAACAGGGAACCTACGAGCAGTACTTC
clone size: -; V gene: TRBV7-6; J gene: TRBJ2-2; D gene: TRBD2; CDR3 protein: CASSPDGGWRPGELFF; CDR3 DNA: TGTGCCAGCAGCCCGGACGGGGGGTGGCGGCCCGGGGAGCTGTTTTTT
clone size: -; V gene: TRBV9; J gene: TRBJ2-3; D gene: -; CDR3 protein: CASSGGIDTQYF; CDR3 DNA: TGTGCCAGCAGCGGAGGGATTGATACGCAGTATTTT